Shown below are 3 T cell receptor beta chains from a single sample sequenced in a study of blood T cell repertoires in COVID-19. Here immunoSEQ multiplex PCR was the method, and the copy in TCRdb shows in-frame clones only, minus some. Of about 330,000 clones listed, about 87% were seen once; the top ten hold about 5%. Specimen: PBMCs or T cells enriched from blood (not recorded which). Source of these receptors: a woman aged 25 to 39 who had recovered from COVID-19.

This rearrangement joins TRBV5-1 to TRBJ2-2; a possible D gene is TRBD2 (6 bases). With 0 bases removed from V and 4 bases from J, the gap between germline ends came to 10 bases. This CDR3 has 15 residues. Germline assignment: CDR1 SGHRS and CDR2 YFSETQ. In nucleotides, the CDR3 is TGCGCCAGCAGCTTGGCCCTGGGGGGCACCGGGGAGCTGTTTTTT. Translating it yields CASSLALGGTGELFF. Full variable domain (missing parts from reference TRBV5-1 and TRBJ2-2): KAGVTQTPRYLIKTRGQQVTLSCSPISGHRSVSWYQQTPGQGLQFLFEYFSETQRNKGNFPGRFSGRQFSNSRSEMNVSTLELGDSALYLCASSLALGGTGELFFGEGSRLTVL.

This sequence joins TRBV7-6 and TRBJ1-1; 7 positions match TRBD1. The CDR3 totals 16 residues. With 5 bases clipped from V and 3 bases from J, the junction kept 12 bases outside the gene matches. Germline-derived CDR1 and CDR2 are SGHVS and FNYEAQ. DNA for the CDR3: TGTGCCAGCAGCCCACCTTGGACAGGAACATACACTGAAGCTTTCTTT. This encodes CASSPPWTGTYTEAFF.

The J gene is TRBJ2-3, the V gene TRBV5-8; D uncertain. Trimming pared 0 bases from V and 6 bases from J, leaving 5 bases between. This CDR3 is built from 12 residues. Germline V CDR1 and CDR2: SGHTS, YDEGEE. CDR3 in DNA: TGTGCCAGCAGCTTGGCAATGGATACGCAGTATTTT. Translating it yields CASSLAMDTQYF.